This entry lists 30 T cell receptor beta chains sequenced from one sample in a study of T cell responses to AZD1222 COVID-19 vaccine. Only in-frame clones appear in the TCRdb table, and some are missing; sequencing was by immunoSEQ multiplex PCR. This table holds tens of thousands of clones, roughly nine tenths found once. Sample: peripheral blood, taken on day 0 of MenACWY control vaccination. All receptors derive from an adult in good health.

The rearrangement links TRBV10-2 to TRBJ2-1; D gene unclear. Germline V lookup: CDR1 WSHSY, CDR2 SAAADI. V shed 6 bases and J shed 8 bases, with 14 bases lying between them. The CDR3 runs 13 residues. The CDR3 sequence: CASRRSPSHEQFF. In nucleotides, the CDR3 is TGCGCCAGCAGGCGGAGTCCATCCCATGAGCAGTTCTTC.

J is TRBJ2-5 and V is TRBV4-1; no definite D call. Germline V gene lookup returns CDR1 MGHRA and CDR2 YSYEKL. The CDR3 is 13 residues long. The ends were cut back, 1 base at V and 2 bases at J, with 5 bases in the middle. Here the CDR3 reads CASSQGVQETQYF. CDR3 sequence (DNA): TGCGCCAGCAGCCAAGGAGTTCAAGAGACCCAGTACTTC.

This clone has more than one count but fewer than ten. The chain uses TRBV27 and TRBJ2-1; 8 nucleotides align to TRBD1. Germline V gives CDR1 MNHEY, CDR2 SMNVEV (reference sequence). The CDR3 spans 14 residues. The trim removed 6 bases at V and 7 bases at J, leaving 8 bases unmatched. This CDR3 is CASRTYRGMNEQFF. The CDR3 nucleotides read TGTGCCAGCAGAACTTACAGGGGGATGAATGAGCAGTTCTTC.

The chain recombines TRBV5-4 with TRBJ1-2, with 7 bases matching TRBD1. V shed 0 bases, J shed 0 bases, and the junction held 5 bases outside the gene matches. CDR1 SGHNT and CDR2 YYREEE come from the germline V gene (reference sequence). The CDR3 covers 16 residues. The CDR3 here is CASSLAMQGANYGYTF. CDR3 in DNA: TGTGCCAGCAGCTTGGCCATGCAGGGGGCTAACTATGGCTACACCTTC.

The genes are TRBV7-9 and TRBJ1-2; 8 bases fit TRBD1. From germline, CDR1 is SEHNR and CDR2 FQNEAQ (reference sequence). The CDR3 runs 13 residues. After removal of 5 bases from V and 7 bases from J, the junction contained 6 bases not matched to a gene. The CDR3 bases are TGTGCCAGCAGCCGGACAGGGCCTGGTGGCTACACCTTC. Its protein is CASSRTGPGGYTF.

The chain has TRBV6-5 and TRBJ2-7; 8 nucleotides line up with TRBD1. The CDR3 is 16 residues long. V shed 2 bases and J 2 bases; nucleotides not matched to a gene: 8. Per the germline V gene, CDR1 is MNHEY and CDR2 is SVGAGI. CDR3 sequence: CASSYTRQGTPYEQYF. The CDR3 DNA reads TGTGCCAGCAGTTACACAAGACAGGGGACCCCCTACGAGCAGTACTTC.

The V and J genes are TRBV24-1 and TRBJ2-7; D could derive from TRBD1 or TRBD2 (6 bases each). CDR3 size: 14 residues. The V gene's germline CDR1 is KGHDR and CDR2 SFDVKD. Trimming shortened V by 6 bases and J by 0 bases, and 11 bases separated the two germline ends. CDR3 DNA sequence: TGTGCCACCAGTCGGGGGCCGAGCTCCTACGAGCAGTACTTC. Translating gives CATSRGPSSYEQYF.

CDR3 region: CASRQGVRVEQYF. The CDR3 coding sequence is TGTGCCAGCCGACAGGGTGTAAGGGTGGAGCAGTACTTC. The rearrangement joins TRBV6-5 to TRBJ2-7, with 7 bases lining up with TRBD1. Germline V gene data show CDR1 as MNHEY and CDR2 as SVGAGI. CDR3 length: 13 amino acids. After removal of 8 bases from V and 7 bases from J, the junction contained 11 bases not matched to a gene.

The chain carries TRBV4-1 and TRBJ2-3, with D perhaps TRBD2 (5 bases). Between the trimmed V and J ends, which lost 1 base and 5 bases, there was a span of 10 bases. The CDR3 extends over 14 amino acids. CDR1 is MGHRA and CDR2 is YSYEKL in the germline V gene. As DNA, the CDR3 is TGCGCCAGCAGCCAAGGTCCGGGGATAGATACGCAGTATTTT. Residues: CASSQGPGIDTQYF.

The chain uses TRBV7-3 and TRBJ2-7, with D hard to call. Between the trimmed V and J ends, which lost 5 bases and 2 bases, there was a span of 7 bases. CDR1 and CDR2 (germline): SGHTA, FQGTGA. CDR3 length: 12 amino acids. CDR3 sequence reads: CASSQLAYEQYF. The CDR3 DNA reads as TGTGCCAGCAGCCAGCTAGCCTACGAGCAGTACTTC.

The chain joins TRBV10-3 to TRBJ2-3, with 7 bases fitting TRBD1. The germline CDR1 and CDR2 sequences are ENHRY and SYGVKD. The length of the CDR3 is 14 residues. Unmatched junction bases numbered 12, after V lost 11 bases and J lost 4 bases. In DNA, the CDR3 is TGTGCCGGCCGACAGGGCAGGGACGCAGATACGCAGTATTTT. This gives the protein CAGRQGRDADTQYF.

This rearrangement joins TRBV3-1 (or the pseudogene TRBV3-2) to TRBJ2-1; D might be TRBD1 (5 bases). The CDR3 is made up of 15 amino acids. Germline V gene data show CDR1 as LGHDT and CDR2 as YNNKEL (reference sequence). The V gene lost 0 bases and the J gene lost 2 bases, with 8 bases spanning the gap. The CDR3 DNA follows: TGTGCCAGCAGCCAAGAGGTGGGGCCCTACAATGAGCAGTTCTTC. Translation: CASSQEVGPYNEQFF.

V usage is TRBV28 and J usage is TRBJ2-2; D possibly corresponds to TRBD1 (6 bases). V shed 4 bases and J shed 2 bases, with 23 bases lying between them. The CDR3 spans 19 residues. Germline values: CDR1 MDHEN, CDR2 SYDVKM. Here the CDR3 reads CASSSNGVFQGRNTGELFF. DNA for the CDR3: TGTGCCAGCAGTTCAAATGGGGTTTTTCAGGGGAGAAACACCGGGGAGCTGTTTTTT.

The chain uses TRBV27 and TRBJ1-1; the match to TRBD1 covers 7 bases. This CDR3 has 13 residues. Germline assignment: CDR1 MNHEY and CDR2 SMNVEV (reference sequence). J gave up 3 bases and V 10 bases, and 8 bases lay outside the gene matches. The CDR3 sequence: CATSTGIYTEAFF. The CDR3, as DNA: TGTGCCACCTCGACAGGGATTTACACTGAAGCTTTCTTT.

V and J are TRBV11-3 and TRBJ2-5, with 13 bases lining up with TRBD2. The CDR3 totals 19 residues. Germline loops: CDR1 SGHNT, CDR2 YENEEA. V shed 5 bases, J shed 5 bases, and the junction held 17 bases outside the gene matches. The CDR3 here is CASSLAWTSGGHPGETQYF. Written as DNA, the CDR3 is TGTGCCAGCAGCCTGGCGTGGACTAGCGGGGGCCATCCCGGGGAGACCCAGTACTTC.

This chain connects TRBV5-4 to TRBJ2-1; possible D gene TRBD1, 7 bases. Germline lookup yields CDR1 SGHNT and CDR2 YYREEE (reference sequence). The CDR3 spans 15 residues. Trimming removed 1 base at V and 4 bases at J, with 12 bases between. CDR3 bases: TGTGCCAGCAGCTTGAGGCAGGGGGGATACAATGAGCAGTTCTTC. Its translation: CASSLRQGGYNEQFF.

The V gene is TRBV5-1, the J gene TRBJ2-1, with D tentatively TRBD2 (5 bases). V was pared by 0 bases and J by 6 bases, with 10 bases between. This CDR3 is built from 14 residues. Germline V gene lookup returns CDR1 SGHRS and CDR2 YFSETQ. This CDR3 reads CASSLGPAVNEQFF. As DNA, the CDR3 is TGCGCCAGCAGCTTGGGTCCAGCGGTCAATGAGCAGTTCTTC.

This chain's CDR3 is CAIRVRDREEAEAFF. DNA of the CDR3: TGTGCCATCAGAGTCAGGGACAGAGAAGAGGCTGAAGCTTTCTTT. The genes are TRBV10-3 and TRBJ1-1; the match to TRBD1 covers 7 bases. Unmatched junction bases numbered 13, after V lost 6 bases and J lost 6 bases. The CDR3 sequence is 15 residues long. Germline assignment: CDR1 ENHRY and CDR2 SYGVKD.

This sequence joins TRBV7-2 and TRBJ1-6; a weak D match, TRBD1 (6 bases). Germline assignment: CDR1 SGHTA and CDR2 FQGNSA. The CDR3 extends over 15 amino acids. V shed 4 bases and J shed 4 bases, with 11 bases lying between them. CDR3: CASSSPTGYNSPLHF. CDR3 bases: TGTGCCAGCAGCTCCCCGACAGGTTATAATTCACCCCTCCACTTT.

The chain couples TRBV11-1 to TRBJ2-1, with TRBD2 matching over 12 bases. There are 15 residues in the CDR3. V shed 7 bases and J 3 bases; nucleotides not matched to a gene: 4. Germline V CDR1 and CDR2: SGHAT, FQDESV (reference sequence). The chain's CDR3 is CASTSGGVYYNEQFF. For the CDR3, the DNA is TGTGCCAGCACTAGCGGGGGGGTGTACTACAATGAGCAGTTCTTC.

This chain connects TRBV7-9 to TRBJ1-2, with 7 bases lining up with TRBD1. The CDR3 is 16 residues long. Unmatched junction bases numbered 12, after V lost 0 bases and J lost 8 bases. CDR1 and CDR2 (germline): SEHNR, FQNEAQ (reference sequence). CDR3 sequence (DNA): TGTGCCAGCAGCTTAGCCGGGCGCAACCGAGGGGGCGGCTACACCTTC. This translates into CASSLAGRNRGGGYTF.

This rearrangement joins TRBV7-2 to TRBJ1-6, with 8 nucleotides matching TRBD1. CDR1 is SGHTA, CDR2 FQGNSA, per germline. This CDR3 comprises 16 residues. Germline trimming cut 5 bases from V and 3 bases from J; bases unmatched to any gene: 6. The CDR3 DNA is TGTGCCAGCAGCCCTGACAGGGGACTCTATAATTCACCCCTCCACTTT. This encodes CASSPDRGLYNSPLHF.

The J gene is TRBJ2-1, the V gene TRBV29-1; possibly TRBD2 for D (5 bases). CDR1 is SQVTM, CDR2 ANQGSEA, per germline. The CDR3 is made up of 14 amino acids. Deletions cut 7 bases from V and 7 bases from J, with 20 bases between. The CDR3 spells CSAHSAFPWNEQFF. DNA for the CDR3: TGCAGCGCTCATAGCGCGTTCCCGTGGAATGAGCAGTTCTTC.

The rearrangement joins TRBV27 to TRBJ2-7; D is possibly TRBD2 (6 bases). V lost 6 bases, J lost 2 bases, and 14 bases lay in between. The CDR3 contains 14 residues. Germline lookup yields CDR1 MNHEY and CDR2 SMNVEV (reference sequence). CDR3 amino acids: CASSPGLIPYEQYF. CDR3 nucleotide sequence: TGTGCCAGCAGCCCGGGACTTATTCCCTACGAGCAGTACTTC.

The chain couples TRBV4-2 to TRBJ1-2; D remains ambiguous. The CDR3 runs 16 residues. CDR1 LGHNA and CDR2 YNFKEQ come from the germline V gene. The V gene lost 0 bases and the J gene lost 2 bases, with 13 bases spanning the gap. The CDR3 nucleotides read TGTGCCAGCAGCCAAGATCGGGCGGGGAGGAACTATGGCTACACCTTC. This codes for CASSQDRAGRNYGYTF.

The genes are TRBV18 and TRBJ2-3; TRBD2 is a possible D gene (5 bases). V lost 0 bases and J lost 4, with 14 bases in between. Germline V gene sequence: CDR1 KGHSH, CDR2 LQKENI. The CDR3 extends over 16 amino acids. In DNA, the CDR3 is TGTGCCAGCTCACCACCCACAGCGGTGAGGGCAGATACGCAGTATTTT. Translated, it gives CASSPPTAVRADTQYF. Complete variable domain (other parts from reference TRBV18 and TRBJ2-3): NAGVMQNPRHLVRRRGQEARLRCSPMKGHSHVYWYRQLPEEGLKFMVYLQKENIIDESGMPKERFSAEFPKEGPSILRIQQVVRGDSAAYFCASSPPTAVRADTQYFGPGTRLTVL.

V is TRBV7-9 and J is TRBJ1-5, with D perhaps TRBD1 (6 bases). V lost 5 bases and J lost 0, with 8 bases in between. The CDR3 has 14 amino acids. The germline CDR1 and CDR2 sequences are SEHNR and FQNEAQ (reference sequence). This CDR3 is CASSEGGSNQPQHF. CDR3 in DNA: TGTGCCAGCAGCGAGGGGGGTAGCAATCAGCCCCAGCATTTT.

The gene calls are TRBV12-3 or TRBV12-4 and TRBJ1-1; a possible D gene is TRBD1 (5 bases). V lost 10 bases to trimming and J lost 1 base, with 13 bases between them. The CDR3 runs to 13 residues. The CDR3 spells CATKQVTNTEAFF. DNA for the CDR3: TGTGCCACCAAACAGGTTACGAACACTGAAGCTTTCTTT.

The CDR3 DNA is TGTGCCAGCAGCGCCAGTGAACTAGCGGGGGGGAATACGCAGTATTTT. Translating it yields CASSASELAGGNTQYF. This chain uses TRBV2 with TRBJ2-3; 13 nucleotides line up with TRBD2. This CDR3 is built from 16 residues. Per germline, CDR1 SNHLY and CDR2 FYNNEI. The trim removed 6 bases at V and 7 bases at J, leaving 10 bases unmatched.

A few counts support this clone. V usage is TRBV21-1 and J usage is TRBJ1-1. TRBV21-1 is flagged as a pseudogene. The CDR3 covers 15 residues. CDR3 amino acids: CASSARHSMNTEAFF. CDR3 nucleotide sequence: TGTGCCAGCAGCGCTCGTCATTCAATGAACACTGAAGCTTTCTTT.